The clone carrying this T cell receptor (beta chain) occurred once. Using immunoSEQ multiplex PCR, the repertoire was profiled, and TCRdb retains in-frame clones only, with some absent. The repertoire holds 150,000 to 200,000 clones, with just over 90% as singletons. The data are from a study of blood T cell repertoires in COVID-19. Germline V CDR1 and CDR2: LNHDA, SQIVND (reference sequence). V lost 7 bases and J lost 10, with 12 bases in between. The CDR3 spans 11 residues. This sequence joins TRBV19 and TRBJ2-3, with D perhaps matching TRBD2 (6 bases). The sequencing sample was made of peripheral blood. The receptor's source is a woman in her sixties or seventies with COVID-19, enrolled during active disease. As DNA, the CDR3 is TGTGCCAGTACAAATGCGGGACCGCAGTATTTT. It codes for CASTNAGPQYF.